The clone carrying this T cell receptor beta chain has a count of ten or more. Time point denoted: pre-sensitization, week 0. Treatment reported: therapeutic diphenylcyclopropenone sensitization with weekly scalp DPC. Non-pregnant alopecia patients aged 18 to 70, suitable for DPC therapy. This sample was included in a study of human T cells and chemical hapten exposure. The CDR3 totals 17 residues. Germline V gene sequence: CDR1 MDHEN, CDR2 SYDVKM. The ends lost 6 bases at V and 7 bases at J; junction bases unmatched: 12. Within the library, unique molecular identifiers were attached to each individual cDNA molecule. Authors' processing steps: Samples contained a median of 95,638 TCRs, with a range of 23,224 to 690,600. TCRdb independently ran MiXCR on the RACE reads; one entry per CDR3 protein. The V and J calls reflect TCRdb's pipeline rather than the authors' work. The data show a few hundred thousand distinct CDR3 sequences, with around 9.3% seen just once and under 2.5% held by the top ten.

Sequenced material: whole blood, taken in connection with sensitization to the hapten diphenylcyclopropenone (DPC). The sequence came from a woman between 35 and 50 years old with alopecia areata. Some clones in this sample may be carry-over from other donors' samples. This sequence joins TRBV28 and TRBJ2-1, with TRBD2 matching 13 bases. This chain's CDR3 is CASSTNPGLAGLNEQFF. Written as DNA, the CDR3 is TGTGCCAGCAGCACCAACCCGGGACTAGCGGGATTAAATGAGCAGTTCTTC.